The entry below describes one TCR beta chain. The data stem from a study of control samples from healthy donors and cancer patients. The CDR3 consists of 17 residues. Germline-derived CDR1 and CDR2 are SGHVS and FNYEAQ. J gave up 6 bases and V 1 base, and 13 bases lay outside the gene matches. Assay used: immunoSEQ multiplex PCR; TCRdb lists only in-frame clones, some missing. The data hold more than 45,000 clones, with around 93% observed a single time. Sequenced sample: PBMCs. The chain links TRBV7-6 to TRBJ1-1; 8 bases fit TRBD1. The sequence was collected from a young man with colorectal cancer. DNA of the CDR3: TGTGCCAGCAGCTTAGGACCCGGGACAGGCCCTGCCTCTGAAGCTTTCTTT. It translates to CASSLGPGTGPASEAFF. Filled out from reference TRBV7-6 and TRBJ1-1, the complete variable domain reads GAGVSQSPRYKVTKRGQDVALRCDPISGHVSLYWYRQALGQGPEFLTYFNYEAQQDKSGLPNDRFSAERPEGSISTLTIQRTEQRDSAMYRCASSLGPGTGPASEAFFGQGTRLTVV.